The following is a T cell receptor beta chain sequence with its context. Its antigen remains unknown. This sample was included in a study of cytomegalovirus exposure and HLA in healthy donors. The study, taken as a whole, reports: A few chains tied to CMV proved CMV antigen-specific in vitro. In an earlier analysis, in about 530 donors, most V segments appeared productive either ~90% or ~30% of the time. A further, later analysis showed that HLA-associated TCR beta chains (compared with equally common others) were more clonally expanded.

The PCR made use of 60 Vbeta and 13 Jbeta primers. The method was immunoSEQ multiplex PCR; TCRdb's version includes in-frame clones alone and lacks a portion of them. The table includes 100,000 to 150,000 clones, roughly three quarters detected once. Deletions cut 6 bases from V and 4 bases from J, with 18 bases between. There are 15 residues in the CDR3. CDR1 and CDR2 (germline): LNHDA, SQIVND (reference sequence). The rearrangement uses TRBV19 and TRBJ1-2; D perhaps matches TRBD1 (6 bases). The receptor comes from a man between 50 and 59 years old in good health and CMV-seropositive. Sequenced: PBMCs. The CDR3 protein is CASRGTGGDPYGYTF. CDR3 nucleotides: TGTGCCAGTAGGGGGACGGGGGGCGACCCCTATGGCTACACCTTC.